A selection of T cell receptor beta chains follows, all from one sample in a study of shared clonotypes between healthy human individuals. TCRdb's copy holds only in-frame clones and misses some; the assay was immunoSEQ multiplex PCR. The data hold about 2.2 million clones, with roughly 93% observed a single time. What was sequenced was naive CD8+ T cells from PBMCs. The receptors here all came from a man between 18 and 35 years old in good health. Some clones in this sample may be carry-over from other donors' samples. CDR3s include the opening cysteine and the closing phenylalanine or tryptophan. Each record gives: V gene, J gene, clone size, D gene, CDR3 DNA, CDR3 protein. D genes are given only for firm matches. For some rows the clone size is stated as once, few or many, or as a class when expanded; others skip it.

>TRBV27|TRBJ1-2|NA|NA
TGTGCCAGCAGTGCCTGGCCCAGGGCAGATGGCTACACCTTC
CASSAWPRADGYTF
>TRBV9|TRBJ1-1|NA|NA
TGTGCCAGCAGCGTAGAAGGAGACCTGAACACTAGAGCTTTCTTT
CASSVEGDLNTRAFF
>TRBV5-1|TRBJ2-7|NA|NA
TGCGCCAGCAGACTGAAGACCTACGAGCAGTACTTC
CASRLKTYEQYF
>TRBV7-9|TRBJ2-1|NA|TRBD1
TGTGCCAGCAGCGCTCCCTTTGGACAGGGGGGCCATGAGCAGTTCTTC
CASSAPFGQGGHEQFF
>TRBV19|TRBJ2-2|NA|TRBD2
TGTGCCAGCTTAGGGAGGGAGGGTACCGGGGAGCTGTTTTTT
CASLGREGTGELFF
>TRBV2|TRBJ2-7|NA|TRBD2
TGTGCCAGCCGTAGCGGGAGGGCCCTCGAGCAGTACTTC
CASRSGRALEQYF
>TRBV6-5|TRBJ2-1|NA|TRBD2
TGTGCCAGCAGTTACTGCGGGAGTGTCTATGAGCAGTTCTTC
CASSYCGSVYEQFF
>TRBV14|TRBJ2-1|NA|TRBD1
TGTGCCAGCAGTCCGGGACAGGGATACAATGAGCAGTTCTTC
CASSPGQGYNEQFF
>TRBV2|TRBJ1-5|NA|NA
TGTGCCAGCAGTGAAGGGGCAGGAGGTGATCAGCCCCAGCATTTT
CASSEGAGGDQPQHF
>TRBV28|TRBJ1-5|NA|NA
TGTGCCAGCAGCCCCCGTCGGGGGGCGAGCGATCAGCCCCAGCATTTT
CASSPRRGASDQPQHF
>TRBV9|TRBJ2-1|NA|TRBD2
TGTGCCAGCAGCGGCATTCCTAGCGGGCAATACAATGAGCAGTTCTTC
CASSGIPSGQYNEQFF
>TRBV27|TRBJ1-4|NA|TRBD1
TGTGCCAGCAGTTACCGCCCGGGACAGCGAGATGAAAAACTGTTTTTT
CASSYRPGQRDEKLFF
>TRBV7-2|TRBJ2-7|NA|TRBD2
TGTGCCAGCAGCTTAGTTCCTAGCGGGAGGCACTCCTACGAGCAGTACTTC
CASSLVPSGRHSYEQYF
>TRBV19|TRBJ2-1|NA|TRBD2
TGTGCCAGTAGTCGGGTAGCGGGAGACGAGCAGTTCTTC
CASSRVAGDEQFF
>TRBV6-5|TRBJ1-1|NA|NA
TGTGCCAGCAGTTACTTTAGAGTCCCCACTGAAGCTTTCTTT
CASSYFRVPTEAFF
>TRBV5-6|TRBJ2-7|once|TRBD2
TGTGCCAGCAGCCCCCTACGACTAGCCTCCGTCTACGAGCAGTACTTC
CASSPLRLASVYEQYF
>TRBV28|TRBJ2-3|NA|TRBD2
TGTGCCAGCAGCATACTAGCGGGGGCCACAGATACGCAGTATTTT
CASSILAGATDTQYF
>TRBV5-1|TRBJ2-7|NA|NA
TGCGCCAGCAACCCGGGGTGGGGGTCCTACGAGCAGTACTTC
CASNPGWGSYEQYF
>TRBV15|TRBJ2-7|NA|NA
TGTGCCACCAGCAGATCCCGCGAGAACTACGAGCAGTACTTC
CATSRSRENYEQYF
>TRBV7-9|TRBJ2-1|NA|NA
TGTGCCAGCAGCCTTCCCTTGGGATTGGATGAGCAGTTCTTC
CASSLPLGLDEQFF
>TRBV4-1|TRBJ1-3|NA|TRBD1
TGCGCCAGCAGCCAAGTCCCAAGGGACAGGGGAAACACCATATATTTT
CASSQVPRDRGNTIYF
>TRBV9|TRBJ2-1|NA|NA
TGTGCCAGCAGCGTAAACCCGGGGCAGATAAACAATGAGCAGTTCTTC
CASSVNPGQINNEQFF
>TRBV19|TRBJ2-2|NA|NA
TGTGCCAGTAGTATGTCTAGCTCGTACACCGGGGAGCTGTTTTTT
CASSMSSSYTGELFF
>TRBV7-7|TRBJ2-2|few|TRBD1
TGTGCCAGCAGCTTAGGGACAGGGCCTGGCGGGGAGCTGTTTTTT
CASSLGTGPGGELFF
>TRBV5-4|TRBJ2-7|NA|TRBD1
TGTGCCAGCAGCCCGGATGACAGGGACGAGCAGTACTTC
CASSPDDRDEQYF
>TRBV27|TRBJ2-1|NA|TRBD2
TGTGCCAGCAACGCCGGGACTAGCGGAAACAATGAGCAGTTCTTC
CASNAGTSGNNEQFF
>TRBV6-5|TRBJ1-2|NA|NA
TGTGCCAGCAGTTACTCCTCCGCGGGGTATGGCTACACCTTC
CASSYSSAGYGYTF
>TRBV30|TRBJ1-1|few|NA
TGTGCCTGGAGCGGGGTTAGGAACACTGAAGCTTTCTTT
CAWSGVRNTEAFF
>TRBV7-6|TRBJ1-5|NA|NA
TGTGCCAGCAGCTTAGATCCTGGGACAAATCAGCCCCAGCATTTT
CASSLDPGTNQPQHF
>TRBV28|TRBJ1-5|once|TRBD1
TGTGCCAGCAGAATAACAGGGGATGGCAATCAGCCCCAGCATTTT
CASRITGDGNQPQHF
>TRBV4-3|TRBJ1-1|NA|TRBD1
TGCGCCAGCAGCCAAGATGGGGGACAGGGGAACACTGAAGCTTTCTTT
CASSQDGGQGNTEAFF